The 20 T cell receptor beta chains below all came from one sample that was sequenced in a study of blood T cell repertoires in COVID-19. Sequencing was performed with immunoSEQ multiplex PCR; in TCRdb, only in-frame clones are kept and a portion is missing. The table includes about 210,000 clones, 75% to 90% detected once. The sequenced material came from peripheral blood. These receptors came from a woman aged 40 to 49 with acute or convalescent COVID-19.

The CDR3 loop reads CASSHRPAPQPQHF. The CDR3, as DNA: TGTGCCAGCAGCCACAGACCCGCGCCTCAGCCCCAGCATTTT. The gene calls are TRBV6-2 or TRBV6-3 and TRBJ1-5; the D is unclear. The CDR3 is 14 residues long. Trimming pared 6 bases from V and 6 bases from J, leaving 15 bases between. In germline, CDR1 is MNHEY, CDR2 SVGEGT.

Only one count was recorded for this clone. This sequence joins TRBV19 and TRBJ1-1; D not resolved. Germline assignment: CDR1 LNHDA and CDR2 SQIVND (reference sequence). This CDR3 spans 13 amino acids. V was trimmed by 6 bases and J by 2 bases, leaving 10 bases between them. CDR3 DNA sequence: TGTGCCAGTAGGGAGGATCGAAACACTGAAGCTTTCTTT. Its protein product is CASREDRNTEAFF.

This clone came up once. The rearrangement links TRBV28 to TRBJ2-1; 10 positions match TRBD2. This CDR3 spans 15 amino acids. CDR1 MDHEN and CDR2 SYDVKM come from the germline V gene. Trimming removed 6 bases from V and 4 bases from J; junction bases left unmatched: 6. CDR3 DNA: TGTGCCAGCAGCCAGTCTAGCGGGGGATACAATGAGCAGTTCTTC. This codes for CASSQSSGGYNEQFF. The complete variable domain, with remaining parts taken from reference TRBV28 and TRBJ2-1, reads DVKVTQSSRYLVKRTGEKVFLECVQDMDHENMFWYRQDPGLGLRLIYFSYDVKMKEKGDIPEGYSVSREKKERFSLILESASTNQTSMYLCASSQSSGGYNEQFFGPGTRLTVL.

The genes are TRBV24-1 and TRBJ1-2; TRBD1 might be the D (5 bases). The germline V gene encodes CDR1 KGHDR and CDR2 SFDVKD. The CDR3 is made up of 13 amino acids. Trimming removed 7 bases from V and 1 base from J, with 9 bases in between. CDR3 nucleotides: TGTGCCACCAGACCCAGGGATAACTATGGCTACACCTTC. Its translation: CATRPRDNYGYTF.

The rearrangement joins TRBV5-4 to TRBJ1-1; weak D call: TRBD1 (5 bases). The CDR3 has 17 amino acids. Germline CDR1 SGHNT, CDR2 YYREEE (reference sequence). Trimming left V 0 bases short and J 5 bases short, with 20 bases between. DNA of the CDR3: TGTGCCAGCAGCTTGGCGCATTCTACCCCCGGGGGTACTGAAGCTTTCTTT. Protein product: CASSLAHSTPGGTEAFF.

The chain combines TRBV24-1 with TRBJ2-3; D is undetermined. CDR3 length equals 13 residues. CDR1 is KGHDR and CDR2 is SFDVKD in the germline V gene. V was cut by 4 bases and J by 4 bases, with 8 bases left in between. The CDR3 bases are TGTGCCACCAGTGACCCTCGTGCAGATACGCAGTATTTT. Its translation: CATSDPRADTQYF.

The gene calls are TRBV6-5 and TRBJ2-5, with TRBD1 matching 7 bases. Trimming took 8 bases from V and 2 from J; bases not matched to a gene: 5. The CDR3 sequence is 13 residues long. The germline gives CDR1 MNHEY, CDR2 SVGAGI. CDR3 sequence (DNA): TGTGCCAGCCTCTTCAGGGGGCAAGAGACCCAGTACTTC. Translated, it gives CASLFRGQETQYF.

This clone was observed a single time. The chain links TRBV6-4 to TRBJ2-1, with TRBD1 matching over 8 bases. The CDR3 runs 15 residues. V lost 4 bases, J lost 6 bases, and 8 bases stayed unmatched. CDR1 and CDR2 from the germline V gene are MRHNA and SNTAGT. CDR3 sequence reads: CASSAQGERFNEQFF. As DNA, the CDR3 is TGTGCCAGCAGTGCACAGGGGGAAAGATTCAATGAGCAGTTCTTC.

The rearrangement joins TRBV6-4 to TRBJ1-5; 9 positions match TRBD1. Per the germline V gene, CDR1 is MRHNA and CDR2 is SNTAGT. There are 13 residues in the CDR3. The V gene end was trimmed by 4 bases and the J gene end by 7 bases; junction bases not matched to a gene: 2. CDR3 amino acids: CASSATGGQPQHF. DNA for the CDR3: TGTGCCAGCAGTGCGACAGGGGGACAGCCCCAGCATTTT.

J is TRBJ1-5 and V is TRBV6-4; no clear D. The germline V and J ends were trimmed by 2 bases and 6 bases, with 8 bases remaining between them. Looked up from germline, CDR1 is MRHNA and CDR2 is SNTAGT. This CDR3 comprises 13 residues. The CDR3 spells CASSDVYGQPQHF. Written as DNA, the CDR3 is TGTGCCAGCAGTGACGTCTACGGTCAGCCCCAGCATTTT.

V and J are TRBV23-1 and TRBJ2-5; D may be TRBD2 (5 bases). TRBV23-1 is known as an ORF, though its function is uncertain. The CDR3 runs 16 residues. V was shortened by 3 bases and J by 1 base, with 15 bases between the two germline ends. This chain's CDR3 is CASSQGAESRQETQYF. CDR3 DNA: TGCGCCAGCAGTCAGGGAGCCGAGTCCCGCCAAGAGACCCAGTACTTC.

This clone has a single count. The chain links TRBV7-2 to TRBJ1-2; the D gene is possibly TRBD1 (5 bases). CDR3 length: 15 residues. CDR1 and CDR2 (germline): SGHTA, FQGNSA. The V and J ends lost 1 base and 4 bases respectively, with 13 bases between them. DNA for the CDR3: TGTGCCAGCAGCTTAGATGGCAGGGCTTCCTATGGCTACACCTTC. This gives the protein CASSLDGRASYGYTF.

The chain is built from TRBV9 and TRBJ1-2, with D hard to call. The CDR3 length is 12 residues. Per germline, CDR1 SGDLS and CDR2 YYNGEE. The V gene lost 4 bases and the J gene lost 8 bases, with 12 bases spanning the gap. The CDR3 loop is CASSPRPGGYTF. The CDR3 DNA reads TGTGCCAGCAGCCCCCGCCCCGGGGGCTACACCTTC. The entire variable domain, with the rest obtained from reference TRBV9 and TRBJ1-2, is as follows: DSGVTQTPKHLITATGQRVTLRCSPRSGDLSVYWYQQSLDQGLQFLIQYYNGEERAKGNILERFSAQQFPDLHSELNLSSLELGDSALYFCASSPRPGGYTFGSGTRLTVV.

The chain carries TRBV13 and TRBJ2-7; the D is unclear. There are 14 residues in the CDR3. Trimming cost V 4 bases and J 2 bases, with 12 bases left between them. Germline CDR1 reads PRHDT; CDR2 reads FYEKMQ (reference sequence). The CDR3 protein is CASSSLTVPYEQYV. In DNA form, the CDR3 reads TGTGCCAGCAGCTCGCTTACAGTTCCCTACGAGCAGTACGTC.

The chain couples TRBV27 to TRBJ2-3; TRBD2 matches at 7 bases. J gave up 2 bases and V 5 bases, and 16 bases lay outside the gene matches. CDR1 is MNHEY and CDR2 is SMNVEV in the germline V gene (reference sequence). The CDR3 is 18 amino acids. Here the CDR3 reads CASSRGSRPSGVTDTQYF. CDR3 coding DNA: TGTGCCAGCAGTCGGGGTTCCCGGCCTAGCGGAGTCACAGATACGCAGTATTTT.

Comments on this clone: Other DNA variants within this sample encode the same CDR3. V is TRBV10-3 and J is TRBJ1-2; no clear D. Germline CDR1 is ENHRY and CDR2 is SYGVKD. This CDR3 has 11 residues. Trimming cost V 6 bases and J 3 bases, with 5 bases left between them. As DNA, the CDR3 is TGTGCCATCAGCCGAGACTATGGCTACACCTTC. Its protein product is CAISRDYGYTF.

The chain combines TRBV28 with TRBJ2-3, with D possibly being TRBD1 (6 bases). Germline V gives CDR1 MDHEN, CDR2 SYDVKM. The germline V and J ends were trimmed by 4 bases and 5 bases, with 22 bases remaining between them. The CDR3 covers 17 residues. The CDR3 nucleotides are TGTGCCAGCAGTTACTTTACAGGGCGTCTAGAGGTAGATACGCAGTATTTT. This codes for CASSYFTGRLEVDTQYF.

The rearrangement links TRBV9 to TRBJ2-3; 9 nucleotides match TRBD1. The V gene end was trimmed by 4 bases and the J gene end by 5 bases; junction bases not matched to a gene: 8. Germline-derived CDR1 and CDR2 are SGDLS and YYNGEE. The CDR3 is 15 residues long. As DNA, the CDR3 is TGTGCCAGCAGCCTCAGCACAGGGGGCGTAGATACGCAGTATTTT. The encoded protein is CASSLSTGGVDTQYF.

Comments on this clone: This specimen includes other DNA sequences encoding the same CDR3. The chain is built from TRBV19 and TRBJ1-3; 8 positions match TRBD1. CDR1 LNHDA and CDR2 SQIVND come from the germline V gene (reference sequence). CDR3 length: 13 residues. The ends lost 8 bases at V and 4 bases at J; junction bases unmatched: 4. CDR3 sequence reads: CASLTGAGNTIYF. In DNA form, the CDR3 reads TGTGCCAGTCTGACAGGGGCCGGAAACACCATATATTTT.

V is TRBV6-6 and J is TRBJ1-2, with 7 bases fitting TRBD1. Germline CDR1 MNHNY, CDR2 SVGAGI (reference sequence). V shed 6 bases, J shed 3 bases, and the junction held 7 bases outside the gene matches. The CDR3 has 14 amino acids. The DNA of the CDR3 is TGTGCCAGCAGCCGCAGACAGGGCTACTATGGCTACACCTTC. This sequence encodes CASSRRQGYYGYTF.